This is a list of T cell receptor beta chains from one sample in a study of shared clonotypes between healthy human individuals. Only in-frame clones appear in the TCRdb table, and some are missing; sequencing was by immunoSEQ multiplex PCR. The sample records approximately 1,500,000 clones, roughly 98% being singletons. Sequenced material: naive CD4+ T cells sorted from blood. These receptors were collected from a man aged 25-45 years in good health. The CDR3 runs from the conserved cysteine through the conserved F or W. A D gene is named only where the DNA matches it firmly. Size tells how often a clone was seen (once, few, many) or the class of an expanded clone, and some rows leave it out.

V gene	J gene	D gene	clone size	CDR3 DNA	CDR3 protein
TRBV19	TRBJ2-5	TRBD2	.	TGTGCCAGTAGTATTAGCGGGAGGCAACAAGAGACCCAGTACTTC	CASSISGRQQETQYF
TRBV18	TRBJ2-1	TRBD1	.	TGTGCCAGCTCACAGGAGAGAGGGGGCATGGATGAGCAGTTCTTC	CASSQERGGMDEQFF
TRBV9	TRBJ2-7	TRBD2	.	TGTGCCAGCAGCCCGGGGACTAGCGGTCCTAAGTTGTCTTACGAGCAGTACTTC	CASSPGTSGPKLSYEQYF
TRBV5-4	TRBJ2-7	.	.	TGTGCCAGCAGCTTAACGGGACGAATCTACGAGCAGTACTTC	CASSLTGRIYEQYF
TRBV11-3	TRBJ2-3	.	.	TGTGCCAGCAGCTTAGATCCAGTAGGGACAGATACGCAGTATTTT	CASSLDPVGTDTQYF
TRBV4-1	TRBJ2-7	TRBD1	.	TGCGCCAGCAGCCATCCGACAGGGAGATTTACCTACGAGCAGTACTTC	CASSHPTGRFTYEQYF
TRBV11-2	TRBJ2-2	.	.	TGTGCCAGCAGCCGCGGAGGGGCGCCCACCGGGGAGCTGTTTTTT	CASSRGGAPTGELFF
TRBV27	TRBJ2-7	.	.	TGTGCCAGCACAGCTAAAATAGGACCCCCCGGGGGCGAGCAGTACTTC	CASTAKIGPPGGEQYF
TRBV6-6	TRBJ1-2	TRBD1	.	TGTGCCAGCAGTTTTGCCGGGACAGACGGCTACACCTTC	CASSFAGTDGYTF
TRBV5-4	TRBJ2-5	TRBD2	.	TGTGCCAGCAGCGGGGGGGGACTAGCGGGAGCTTCGGGAGAGACCCAGTACTTC	CASSGGGLAGASGETQYF
TRBV5-1	TRBJ1-3	.	.	TGCGCCAGCAGCTTGGCCGGGGCGGGTTATGGAAACACCATATATTTT	CASSLAGAGYGNTIYF
TRBV9	TRBJ2-7	TRBD2	.	TGTGCCAGCAGCGCGGGGCTAGCGGGCTACGAGCAGTACTTC	CASSAGLAGYEQYF
TRBV5-4	TRBJ2-2	TRBD2	.	TGTGCCAGCAGCTTGTTGCCCGGGAGGAGTACCGGGGAGCTGTTTTTT	CASSLLPGRSTGELFF
TRBV5-5	TRBJ2-7	TRBD1	.	TGTGCCAGCAGCTTTACAGGGGCCAGCTACGAGCAGTACTTC	CASSFTGASYEQYF
TRBV9	TRBJ1-2	TRBD1	.	TGTGCCAGCAGCCCGGGACAGGGGAACTATGGCTACACCTTC	CASSPGQGNYGYTF
TRBV14	TRBJ1-2	TRBD1	.	TGTGCCAGCAGCCATGGACAGGACGGCTATAACTATGGCTACACCTTC	CASSHGQDGYNYGYTF
TRBV5-1	TRBJ1-4	TRBD1	.	TGCGCCAGCAGCGCAACCGGGACAGCGAATGAAAAACTGTTTTTT	CASSATGTANEKLFF
TRBV7-2	TRBJ2-5	.	.	TGTGCCAGCAGCCGGTCACTGACAGCCCAAGAGACCCAGTACTTC	CASSRSLTAQETQYF
TRBV18	TRBJ1-5	.	once	TGTGCCAGCATCGGGGGGGATCGGAGCAATCAGCCCCAGCATTTT	CASIGGDRSNQPQHF
TRBV5-1	TRBJ2-2	TRBD1	.	TGCGCCAGCAGCTCCGGACAGGGTTTCTCCACCGGGGAGCTGTTTTTT	CASSSGQGFSTGELFF
TRBV5-1	TRBJ2-7	TRBD2	.	TGCGCCAGCAGCTTGCCGGGAGGGCCCCACGAGCAGTACTTC	CASSLPGGPHEQYF
TRBV10-1	TRBJ2-3	.	.	TGCGCCAGCAGCAGGGGACTCACAGATACGCAGTATTTT	CASSRGLTDTQYF
TRBV9	TRBJ2-1	TRBD2	.	TGTGCCAGCAGCGTAGGTAGCGGGGGGAACAATGAGCAGTTCTTC	CASSVGSGGNNEQFF
TRBV5-6	TRBJ1-1	TRBD1	.	TGTGCCAGCAGCGGGGACAGGGACACTGAAGCTTTCTTT	CASSGDRDTEAFF
TRBV7-9	TRBJ1-2	.	.	TGTGCCAGCAGCCCCAGCGGGGGGGCCAAGGGCTACACCTTC	CASSPSGGAKGYTF
TRBV2	TRBJ2-7	.	.	TGTGCCATTCGTGGGGGGTCCGGGTTCGCGACCTACGAGCAGTACTTC	CAIRGGSGFATYEQYF
TRBV19	TRBJ1-5	.	.	TGTGCCAGTAGTATAGGTCAGGGGAGGCTCCTTAATCAGCCCCAGCATTTT	CASSIGQGRLLNQPQHF
TRBV4-1	TRBJ2-3	.	once	TGCGCCAGCAGCAGGGGGGTGTGGGGCACAGATACGCAGTATTTT	CASSRGVWGTDTQYF
TRBV7-2	TRBJ2-7	TRBD2	.	TGTGCCAGCAGCTTGGCGGCTAGCGGTAGCTACGAGCAGTACTTC	CASSLAASGSYEQYF
TRBV14	TRBJ2-1	TRBD2	.	TGTGCCAGCAGCCAAGATCCCTTTTCCACCCGACTAGCGGGAGTCGATTACAATGAGCAGTTCTTC	CASSQDPFSTRLAGVDYNEQFF
TRBV7-2	TRBJ2-1	TRBD2	.	TGTGCCAGCAGGACAAGGTGGGCGGGAGCAGTTCCCTACAATGAGCAGTTCTTC	CASRTRWAGAVPYNEQFF
TRBV11-2	TRBJ2-3	.	.	TGTGCCAGCAGCTCAGGGCGGCGGGATACGCAGTATTTT	CASSSGRRDTQYF
TRBV10-2	TRBJ2-2	.	.	TGCGCCAGCGCTCGCAAAGGGGACCCTCGGGGAACCGGGGAGCTGTTTTTT	CASARKGDPRGTGELFF
TRBV15	TRBJ2-7	.	.	TGTGCCACCAGCAGAGGAGGGGGGGAGTTTGGCGAGCAGTACTTC	CATSRGGGEFGEQYF
TRBV19	TRBJ1-3	.	.	TGTGCCAGTAGGAACGGGGGAGATAGATCTGGAAACACCATATATTTT	CASRNGGDRSGNTIYF
TRBV9	TRBJ2-1	TRBD1	.	TGTGCCAGCAGCCTTGGGGACAGAGGCTACAATGAGCAGTTCTTC	CASSLGDRGYNEQFF
TRBV11-1	TRBJ2-5	TRBD1	.	TGTGCCAGCAGCTCGATTAGCCTCGGTCGACAGGGTAAAGAGACCCAGTACTTC	CASSSISLGRQGKETQYF
TRBV2	TRBJ2-1	TRBD2	.	TGTGCCAGCAGTCCCACTAGCGGATCTTACAATGAGCAGTTCTTC	CASSPTSGSYNEQFF
TRBV6-1	TRBJ2-7	.	once	TGTGCCAGCAGTGGTCGAGTCTACTACGAGCAGTACTTC	CASSGRVYYEQYF
TRBV7-7	TRBJ1-1	TRBD1	.	TGTGCTAGCACCCCTATGACAGGGGAGAACACTGAAGCTTTCTTT	CASTPMTGENTEAFF